What follows are 19 T cell receptor beta chains derived from one specimen sequenced in a study of cytomegalovirus exposure and HLA in healthy donors. Use of 60 Vbeta and 13 Jbeta primers characterized the PCR. Here immunoSEQ multiplex PCR was the method, and the copy in TCRdb shows in-frame clones only, minus some. This sample's table reports over 150,000 clones. Sequences were obtained from PBMCs. These receptors all come from a boy between 10 and 17 years old in good health and CMV-seronegative.

To note about this clone: Given the absence of the conserved phenylalanine or tryptophan at the CDR3 end, a read error is likely. This chain links TRBV18 with TRBJ1-2; TRBD1 aligns across 8 bases. V dropped 6 bases and J dropped 2; count of bases not matched to a gene: 5. The germline CDR1 and CDR2 sequences are KGHSH and LQKENI. The CDR3 consists of 14 residues. The CDR3 sequence: CASSTGGSNYGYTL. The CDR3 DNA follows: TGTGCCAGCTCCACAGGGGGATCCAACTATGGCTACACCCTC.

The CDR3 nucleotides read TGCGCCAGCAGCCAAGATTGGGGAACGAGGGTATATTTT. Translated: CASSQDWGTRVYF. The chain is built from TRBV4-1 and TRBJ1-3, with unresolved D. The germline gives CDR1 MGHRA, CDR2 YSYEKL. The CDR3 extends over 13 amino acids. V lost 0 bases and J 14 bases, leaving 14 bases between the germline ends.

The chain links TRBV19 to TRBJ1-4, with D possibly TRBD1 on 5 matching bases. This CDR3 contains 15 residues. V lost 3 bases to trimming and J lost 7 bases, with 15 bases between them. Germline CDR1 is LNHDA and CDR2 is SQIVND (reference sequence). CDR3 loop: CASSMGWQGGEKLFF. The CDR3 nucleotides are TGTGCCAGTAGTATGGGTTGGCAGGGCGGTGAAAAACTGTTTTTT.

The chain has TRBV15 and TRBJ1-5; D is uncertain. The CDR3 totals 17 residues. Germline CDR1 is LNHNV and CDR2 is YYDKDF (reference sequence). The V end was cut by 0 bases, the J end by 0 bases, with 12 bases between. This CDR3 reads CATSRDSGGNSNQPQHF. The CDR3 DNA reads TGTGCCACCAGCAGAGATAGCGGAGGGAATAGCAATCAGCCCCAGCATTTT.

The chain employs TRBV13 and TRBJ2-5, with 7 bases fitting TRBD2. TRBJ2-7 matches the DNA end more closely, so the J call is doubtful. CDR1 and CDR2 from the germline V gene are PRHDT and FYEKMQ (reference sequence). The CDR3 covers 14 residues. CDR3 region: CASSLRSSGYEQYF. The CDR3 coding sequence is TGTGCCAGCAGCTTAAGGTCTAGCGGCTACGAGCAGTACTTC.

V and J are TRBV27 and TRBJ2-2, with D possibly TRBD1 on 7 matching bases. The CDR3 loop spans 15 amino acids. The V and J ends lost 6 bases and 4 bases respectively, with 15 bases between them. Germline CDR1 and CDR2: MNHEY and SMNVEV (reference sequence). CDR3 in DNA: TGTGCCAGCAGAGAGGAGGGGGCGGGCACCGGGGAGCTGTTTTTT. Translating gives CASREEGAGTGELFF.

J is TRBJ2-5 and V is TRBV14; 7 positions match TRBD1. The last part of the DNA fits TRBJ2-7 better; the J call may be wrong. Germline CDR1 reads SGHDN; CDR2 reads FVKESK. This CDR3 contains 11 residues. As DNA, the CDR3 is TGTGCCAGCGGACAGGCCTACGAGCAGTACTTC. Residues: CASGQAYEQYF.

This chain joins TRBV4-3 and TRBJ2-1, with TRBD2 identical over 8 bases. The germline CDR1 and CDR2 sequences are LGHNA and YSLEER. This CDR3 is built from 15 residues. With V trimmed by 0 bases and J by 9 bases, 7 bases remained unmatched. CDR3 sequence (DNA): TGCGCCAGCAGCCAAGATCCTCGGACTAGCACTGAGCAGTTCTTC. Translation gives CASSQDPRTSTEQFF.

The chain joins TRBV27 to TRBJ2-5, with 7 bases matching TRBD2. Trimming removed 5 bases from V and 4 bases from J; junction bases left unmatched: 4. Germline V gives CDR1 MNHEY, CDR2 SMNVEV (reference sequence). CDR3 size: 13 residues. The CDR3, as DNA: TGTGCCAGCAGTGGGGGGGAGAGAGAGACCCAGTACTTC. Protein: CASSGGERETQYF.

The chain recombines TRBV10-1 with TRBJ2-1; unclear D gene. Trimming removed 1 base at V and 5 bases at J, with 3 bases between. This CDR3 comprises 12 residues. CDR1 is WNHNN and CDR2 is SYGVQD in the germline V gene (reference sequence). DNA of the CDR3: TGCGCCAGCAGTGAGTTAAACAATGAGCAGTTCTTC. Its translation is CASSELNNEQFF.

The chain combines TRBV6-5 with TRBJ2-7; no clear D. This CDR3 has 14 residues. CDR1 and CDR2 (germline): MNHEY, SVGAGI. The V and J ends lost 3 bases and 2 bases respectively, with 11 bases between them. The CDR3: CASSYGPGTYEQYF. CDR3 coding DNA: TGTGCCAGCAGTTATGGGCCAGGTACCTACGAGCAGTACTTC.

The rearrangement joins TRBV5-1 to TRBJ1-2; 10 nucleotides agree with TRBD1. V shed 4 bases, J shed 4 bases, and the junction held 16 bases outside the gene matches. Germline V gene lookup returns CDR1 SGHRS and CDR2 YFSETQ. The length of the CDR3 is 18 residues. CDR3 sequence reads: CASSIRQGASFGLYGYTF. The CDR3 DNA reads TGCGCCAGCAGCATACGACAGGGGGCAAGTTTCGGCCTCTATGGCTACACCTTC.

The V gene is TRBV30, the J gene TRBJ1-1; D not resolved. With 2 bases removed from V and 1 base from J, the gap between germline ends came to 8 bases. Germline V gene data show CDR1 as GTSNPN and CDR2 as SVGIG (reference sequence). This CDR3 spans 13 amino acids. The CDR3, as DNA: TGTGCCTGGAGTCTCAGCGGGAACACTGAAGCTTTCTTT. Translated, it gives CAWSLSGNTEAFF. Full variable domain (remainder filled in from reference TRBV30 and TRBJ1-1): SQTIHQWPATLVQPVGSPLSLECTVEGTSNPNLYWYRQAAGRGLQLLFYSVGIGQISSEVPQNLSASRPQDRQFILSSKKLLLSDSGFYLCAWSLSGNTEAFFGQGTRLTVV.

This chain joins TRBV5-6 and TRBJ1-2; 8 bases agree with TRBD1. J was trimmed by 4 bases and V by 0 bases; bases with no gene match: 5. Germline CDR1 and CDR2: SGHDT and YYEEEE. The CDR3 extends over 15 amino acids. CDR3 region: CASSLGTGFGYGYTF. CDR3 in DNA: TGTGCCAGCAGCTTGGGGACAGGGTTCGGCTATGGCTACACCTTC.

J is TRBJ1-5 and V is TRBV30; D is possibly TRBD1 (5 bases). The CDR3 totals 12 residues. Germline CDR1 reads GTSNPN; CDR2 reads SVGIG (reference sequence). V was cut by 3 bases and J by 6 bases, with 9 bases left in between. The CDR3 DNA reads as TGTGCCTGGAGGACCGGGGGTCAGCCCCAGCATTTT. It encodes CAWRTGGQPQHF.

The V call is TRBV2, the J call TRBJ1-5; D is undetermined. This CDR3 is 15 amino acids long. Trimming pared 1 base from V and 4 bases from J, leaving 11 bases between. Germline CDR1 is SNHLY and CDR2 is FYNNEI. In DNA, the CDR3 is TGTGCCAGCAGTGAAGGGGCACGGGAGAATCAGCCCCAGCATTTT. Translated, it gives CASSEGARENQPQHF.

The V gene is TRBV5-1, the J gene TRBJ1-4, with 8 bases that match TRBD1. Germline V gene sequence: CDR1 SGHRS, CDR2 YFSETQ. J was trimmed by 8 bases and V by 0 bases; bases with no gene match: 6. The CDR3 runs to 15 residues. CDR3 nucleotide sequence: TGCGCCAGCAGCTTGGAAGGGACAGGAGCCGAAAAACTGTTTTTT. Its translation is CASSLEGTGAEKLFF.

The V call is TRBV15, the J call TRBJ2-3; 10 bases map to TRBD1. CDR1 LNHNV and CDR2 YYDKDF come from the germline V gene (reference sequence). The ends lost 5 bases at V and 3 bases at J; junction bases unmatched: 5. The CDR3 is 15 residues long. CDR3 nucleotide sequence: TGTGCCACCAGCGGTCCGGGACAGGGGACAGATACGCAGTATTTT. Its protein is CATSGPGQGTDTQYF. Filled out from reference TRBV15 and TRBJ2-3, the complete variable domain reads DAMVIQNPRYQVTQFGKPVTLSCSQTLNHNVMYWYQQKSSQAPKLLFHYYDKDFNNEADTPDNFQSRRPNTSFCFLDIRSPGLGDTAMYLCATSGPGQGTDTQYFGPGTRLTVL.

On this clone: Other nucleotide sequences in the sample specify the same CDR3. V gene TRBV4-1 combines with J gene TRBJ2-7, with D maybe TRBD2 (6 bases). Germline CDR1 reads MGHRA; CDR2 reads YSYEKL. V lost 4 bases, J lost 4 bases, and 20 bases lay in between. The CDR3 sequence is 16 residues long. CDR3 protein: CASSPPGGLSAYEQYF. CDR3 nucleotide sequence: TGCGCCAGCAGCCCCCCCGGGGGTCTATCCGCTTACGAGCAGTACTTC.